This TCR beta chain stems from a study of resident and recirculating memory T cells in vitiligo. Study outcomes and limitations: Non-conserved TCRs across sites and patients suggested distinct clones per lesion.

In the case of this clone: The antigen is not known.

Profiling relied on immunoSEQ multiplex PCR, and the TCRdb table lists in-frame clones only, not all of them. The table lists tens of thousands of clones, 90% to 95% of them singletons. The V segment lost 6 bases and the J segment 5 bases; nucleotides outside the gene matches: 8. The CDR3 extends over 14 amino acids. Germline V CDR1 and CDR2: MNHEY, SVGAGI. Sequencing was performed on blood. This rearrangement joins TRBV6-5 to TRBJ2-5; 8 nucleotides agree with TRBD1. The receptor was isolated from a male donor with vitiligo. The CDR3 is CASRVRQGRETQYF. In DNA form, the CDR3 reads TGTGCCAGCAGAGTCAGACAGGGGAGGGAGACCCAGTACTTC.